Below are 19 T cell receptor beta chains sequenced from a single sample in a study of cytomegalovirus exposure and HLA in healthy donors. Primers for the PCR totalled 60 Vbeta and 13 Jbeta. Clones were sequenced by immunoSEQ multiplex PCR, and TCRdb holds only the in-frame ones, with some missing. In total, the table holds 65,000 to 95,000 clones. Sequenced sample: PBMCs. The receptor set was obtained from a female donor in good health and CMV-seropositive.

This chain links TRBV4-3 with TRBJ2-1; D is possibly TRBD2 (6 bases). Germline V gene data show CDR1 as LGHNA and CDR2 as YSLEER. Trimming pared 0 bases from V and 7 bases from J, leaving 19 bases between. This CDR3 region has 17 residues. The CDR3 bases are TGCGCCAGCAGCCAAGATGGTTTAGGGACGAGCGGGAATGAGCAGTTCTTC. This encodes CASSQDGLGTSGNEQFF.

The chain employs TRBV11-2 and TRBJ2-7; no reliable D call. The germline V and J ends were trimmed by 5 bases and 5 bases, with 16 bases remaining between them. Germline V gene lookup returns CDR1 SGHAT and CDR2 FQNNGV. The CDR3 consists of 14 residues. CDR3 nucleotides: TGTGCCAGCAGCCCCTCCCCTAGAGGCCACGAGCAGTACTTC. Encoded protein: CASSPSPRGHEQYF.

V is TRBV4-1 and J is TRBJ1-2, with D unclear. The CDR3 length is 15 residues. Per the germline V gene, CDR1 is MGHRA and CDR2 is YSYEKL. V was cut by 3 bases and J by 2 bases, with 13 bases left in between. The DNA for the CDR3 is TGCGCCAGCAGCCAGGATGAGGCCATCAACTATGGCTACACCTTC. This translates into CASSQDEAINYGYTF.

The chain employs TRBV9 and TRBJ1-5, with 8 bases aligning to TRBD1. CDR3 size: 15 residues. The V segment lost 0 bases and the J segment 8 bases; nucleotides outside the gene matches: 7. Germline V gives CDR1 SGDLS, CDR2 YYNGEE. CDR3 loop: CASSVDGQGREPQHF. The CDR3, as DNA: TGTGCCAGCAGCGTAGACGGACAGGGAAGGGAGCCCCAGCATTTT.

This chain uses TRBV2 with TRBJ1-6, with 7 bases matching TRBD1. Trimming took 2 bases from V and 6 from J; bases not matched to a gene: 1. This CDR3 contains 14 residues. Germline CDR1 SNHLY, CDR2 FYNNEI. The CDR3 DNA reads as TGTGCCAGCAGTGAAAGACAGGGTAATTCACCCCTCCACTTT. Its translation is CASSERQGNSPLHF.

The chain recombines TRBV12-5 with TRBJ1-3; tentatively, D is TRBD1 (6 bases). This CDR3 has 15 amino acids. Germline-derived CDR1 and CDR2 are LGHNT and FRNRAP. V was trimmed by 6 bases and J by 0 bases, leaving 12 bases between them. The CDR3 region has the DNA TGTGCTAGTGGGGCGGGGGCAACCTCTGGAAACACCATATATTTT. Translated, it gives CASGAGATSGNTIYF.

This rearrangement joins TRBV7-2 to TRBJ2-2; TRBD2 matches 11 bases. V dropped 5 bases and J dropped 5; count of bases not matched to a gene: 7. CDR1 SGHTA and CDR2 FQGNSA come from the germline V gene. CDR3 length: 16 amino acids. CDR3 DNA: TGTGCCAGCAGCCCCCGACTAGCGGGACGTACCGGGGAGCTGTTTTTT. Encoded protein: CASSPRLAGRTGELFF.

This chain links TRBV19 with TRBJ1-4; TRBD1 matches at 7 bases. Germline V lookup: CDR1 LNHDA, CDR2 SQIVND (reference sequence). This CDR3 is built from 15 residues. V was clipped by 8 bases and J by 0 bases; unmatched bases: 6. As DNA, the CDR3 is TGTGCCAGTCGACAGGGTCTTGCAACTAATGAAAAACTGTTTTTT. This gives the protein CASRQGLATNEKLFF.

V and J are TRBV5-1 and TRBJ2-2; 10 positions agree with TRBD2. CDR3 length: 16 residues. Germline CDR1 SGHRS, CDR2 YFSETQ. After removal of 4 bases from V and 1 base from J, the junction contained 4 bases not matched to a gene. The DNA for the CDR3 is TGCGCCAGCAGCCCACGGACTAGCGGGAACACCGGGGAGCTGTTTTTT. Translation: CASSPRTSGNTGELFF.

The chain joins TRBV7-2 to TRBJ1-2; no clear D. V was pared by 5 bases and J by 2 bases, with 15 bases between. CDR3 size: 15 residues. CDR1 is SGHTA, CDR2 FQGNSA, per germline. This CDR3 is CASSPPRPRNYGYTF. As DNA, the CDR3 is TGTGCCAGCAGCCCCCCTAGGCCGAGAAACTATGGCTACACCTTC.

V gene TRBV6-5 combines with J gene TRBJ2-7; TRBD2 matches at 8 bases. V shed 7 bases and J 5 bases; nucleotides not matched to a gene: 10. The CDR3 is 14 amino acids. Germline V gives CDR1 MNHEY, CDR2 SVGAGI. CDR3 DNA: TGTGCCAGCACTACCGGGACTAGATCCAACGAGCAGTACTTC. This gives the protein CASTTGTRSNEQYF.

The V gene is TRBV6-1, the J gene TRBJ2-4; tentative D call: TRBD1 (6 bases). This CDR3 region has 17 residues. CDR1 is MNHNS, CDR2 SASEGT, per germline. V was clipped by 1 base and J by 5 bases, with 18 bases between them. CDR3 in amino acids: CASSEGPGAELENIQYF. DNA for the CDR3: TGTGCCAGCAGTGAAGGCCCAGGGGCTGAGCTCGAAAACATTCAGTACTTC.

The chain joins TRBV29-1 to TRBJ2-6, with D possibly being TRBD1 (6 bases). The germline gives CDR1 SQVTM, CDR2 ANQGSEA. This CDR3 has 14 amino acids. V gave up 6 bases and J gave up 1 base, with 10 bases separating them. CDR3 coding DNA: TGCAGCGTCCTTACAGGGTCTGGGGCCAACGTCCTGACTTTC. Translation gives CSVLTGSGANVLTF.

This sequence joins TRBV5-1 and TRBJ2-1; TRBD1 is a possible D gene (7 bases). Per the germline V gene, CDR1 is SGHRS and CDR2 is YFSETQ. This CDR3 spans 16 amino acids. V lost 1 base and J 3 bases, leaving 14 bases between the germline ends. The CDR3 sequence is CASSLLEGAHYNEQFF. In DNA, the CDR3 is TGCGCCAGCAGCTTGTTGGAGGGGGCCCACTACAATGAGCAGTTCTTC.

The J gene is TRBJ2-1, the V gene TRBV5-5; D remains unclear. The V end lost 2 bases, the J end lost 0 bases, and 12 bases lay between the germline ends. This CDR3 is 16 amino acids long. Germline V lookup: CDR1 SGHKS, CDR2 YYEKEE (reference sequence). The CDR3 is CASSFSTVSSYNEQFF. In DNA, the CDR3 is TGTGCCAGCAGCTTTTCCACTGTTAGCTCCTACAATGAGCAGTTCTTC.

V gene TRBV30 combines with J gene TRBJ1-5, with TRBD1 matching over 9 bases. The CDR3 covers 15 residues. The J segment lost 4 bases and the V segment lost 0 bases, leaving 4 bases of the junction unmatched. CDR1 and CDR2 from the germline V gene are GTSNPN and SVGIG (reference sequence). In nucleotides, the CDR3 is TGTGCCTGGAGTGTACAAGGGACAGGGAATCAGCCCCAGCATTTT. Translating gives CAWSVQGTGNQPQHF.

The chain couples TRBV7-8 to TRBJ2-7; 8 bases are a match to TRBD1. CDR1 is SGHVS, CDR2 FQNEAQ, per germline. V shed 3 bases and J 9 bases; nucleotides not matched to a gene: 4. This CDR3 is 12 amino acids long. The CDR3 loop reads CASSFQGAGQYF. Here the CDR3 DNA reads TGTGCCAGCAGCTTCCAGGGGGCAGGGCAGTACTTC.

The chain joins TRBV11-2 to TRBJ2-7; D gene ambiguous. V was trimmed by 5 bases and J by 3 bases, leaving 17 bases between them. Germline assignment: CDR1 SGHAT and CDR2 FQNNGV. The CDR3 is 15 amino acids. The CDR3 nucleotides read TGTGCCAGCAGCCCCCGCATCAGACTTTTCTACGAGCAGTACTTC. Translating it yields CASSPRIRLFYEQYF. The whole variable domain, remainder taken from reference TRBV11-2 and TRBJ2-7, is EAGVAQSPRYKIIEKRQSVAFWCNPISGHATLYWYQQILGQGPKLLIQFQNNGVVDDSQLPKDRFSAERLKGVDSTLKIQPAKLEDSAVYLCASSPRIRLFYEQYFGPGTRLTVT.

This chain connects TRBV2 to TRBJ1-6; 8 nucleotides agree with TRBD1. J lost 8 bases, V lost 6 bases, and 9 bases had no gene match. Germline-derived CDR1 and CDR2 are SNHLY and FYNNEI. The CDR3 sequence is 15 residues long. The CDR3 reads CASRQGARTDSPLHF. The CDR3 nucleotides read TGTGCCAGCAGGCAGGGGGCCAGGACGGATTCACCCCTCCACTTT.